Below, 7 T cell receptor beta chains from the same sample are listed, as sequenced in a study of shared clonotypes between healthy human individuals. Here immunoSEQ multiplex PCR was the method, and the copy in TCRdb shows in-frame clones only, minus some. The table has a few hundred thousand clones, about 74% seen once. The source material was PBMCs. The receptor source for this set is a woman aged 40 to 50 in good health. Some clones in this sample may be carry-over from other donors' samples.

For this clone: A far larger clone is a single base away, which makes a read error likely. This sequence joins TRBV11-1 and TRBJ2-5; unclear D gene. The tail of the sequence fits TRBJ2-7 better, so the J call may be wrong. This CDR3 is 11 amino acids long. CDR1 and CDR2 (germline): SGHAT, FQDESV (reference sequence). This CDR3 is CASGLAYEQYF. The CDR3 region has the DNA TGTGCCAGCGGCTTAGCTTACGAGCAGTACTTC.

The sample holds many counts of this clone. The chain combines TRBV4-1 with TRBJ1-5; D is ambiguous. The CDR3 extends over 15 amino acids. Trimming removed 2 bases from V and 3 bases from J, with 11 bases in between. Germline V CDR1 and CDR2: MGHRA, YSYEKL. CDR3 in DNA: TGCGCCAGCAGCCAAAGGGCTACGTTCAATCAGCCCCAGCATTTT. Amino acids: CASSQRATFNQPQHF.

The rearrangement uses TRBV5-1 and TRBJ2-2; D is perhaps TRBD1 (6 bases). Germline CDR1 is SGHRS and CDR2 is YFSETQ. CDR3 length equals 14 residues. Trimming removed 3 bases from V and 7 bases from J, with 13 bases in between. The CDR3 coding sequence is TGCGCCAGCAGCTGGGGACATCGGATCGGGGAGCTGTTTTTT. It specifies CASSWGHRIGELFF.

V is TRBV6-6 and J is TRBJ2-5; D is unresolved. This CDR3 is 13 amino acids long. CDR1 and CDR2 (germline): MNHNY, SVGAGI (reference sequence). V gave up 6 bases and J gave up 5 bases, with 13 bases separating them. The CDR3 DNA sequence: TGTGCCAGCAGCCAAGAGATTGCGGAGACCCAGTACTTC. Protein sequence: CASSQEIAETQYF.

Regarding this clone: Given a much more abundant clone one base away, this may be a read error. The sample has other DNA sequences that encode this CDR3 too. J is TRBJ1-1 and V is TRBV7-9; 7 positions agree with TRBD1. Germline CDR1 reads SEHNR; CDR2 reads FQNEAQ (reference sequence). The ends lost 5 bases at V and 1 base at J; junction bases unmatched: 4. The CDR3 covers 14 residues. The CDR3 loop is CASSLGTANTEAFF. Here the CDR3 DNA reads TGTGCCAGCAGCCTAGGGACAGCGAACACTGAAGCTTTCTTT.

A word on this clone: The same CDR3 also results from other DNA sequences found in this sample. This chain links TRBV9 with TRBJ1-2, with a weak D call TRBD1 (5 bases). The CDR3 extends over 13 amino acids. Germline V gene lookup returns CDR1 SGDLS and CDR2 YYNGEE. Trimming removed 4 bases from V and 1 base from J, with 8 bases in between. DNA for the CDR3: TGTGCCAGCAGCCGTGACAGTAACTATGGCTACACCTTC. Amino acids: CASSRDSNYGYTF. The variable domain in full, completed from reference TRBV9 and TRBJ1-2, reads DSGVTQTPKHLITATGQRVTLRCSPRSGDLSVYWYQQSLDQGLQFLIQYYNGEERAKGNILERFSAQQFPDLHSELNLSSLELGDSALYFCASSRDSNYGYTFGSGTRLTVV.

The J gene is TRBJ1-2, the V gene TRBV7-9; D perhaps matches TRBD1 (6 bases). The CDR3 is 15 residues long. From germline, CDR1 is SEHNR and CDR2 FQNEAQ (reference sequence). With 1 base removed from V and 4 bases from J, the gap between germline ends came to 13 bases. The CDR3 DNA follows: TGTGCCAGCAGCTTAGGGGACCAGGGGTTCTATGGCTACACCTTC. This codes for CASSLGDQGFYGYTF.